This T cell receptor (beta chain) came from a study of tumor-infiltrating lymphocytes in oesophageal squamous cell carcinoma (dated by TCRdb to 2016 to 2017). This clonotype was seen more than once but under ten times. This receptor's antigen is unknown. This may stem from a read error, because a much larger clone lies one nucleotide away. Based on the germline V gene, the CDR1 and CDR2 sequences are LGHNA and YNFKEQ. Trimming removed 1 base from V and 7 bases from J, leaving 20 bases between the germline ends. CDR3 length: 16 amino acids, cysteine to phenylalanine. The retained sequence is limited to the CDR3, 48 bases, with the frame set at the first base. The library was produced with PCR. The listed sequencing device is Illumina HiSeq 2000. Using fastp trimming at Q25 and MiXCR clonotype assembly, TCRdb reanalyzed the public sequencing data and kept in-frame beta chains. Every CDR3 protein is listed once, alongside the most common genes and DNA of its rows. The sample table holds about 16,000 distinct CDR3 sequences, of which approximately 43% were seen once. The ten most abundant clones make up about 42% of the sample.

This receptor chain uses TRBV4-2 and TRBJ2-7; D gene: possibly TRBD2, on 6 matching bases. The sequencing sample was made of blood. The sequence derives from a female donor with esophageal squamous cell carcinoma. The nucleotides read TGTGCCAGCAGCCAAGGCGACGGGGGAGTCTCCAATGAGCAGTACTTC. Its protein reads: CASSQGDGGVSNEQYF.